This T cell receptor (beta chain) was sequenced for a study of coeliac disease. Study-wide points: Lower clonality than controls marked TRB and TRG repertoires from active celiac intraepithelial and lamina propria samples. The authors judged this method unsuitable for unbiased gliadin-specific T cell detection. Published gliadin-specific TRB sequences appeared in 9 of 18 coeliac samples, 1 of 6 controls.

The V gene end was trimmed by 4 bases and the J gene end by 1 base; junction bases not matched to a gene: 2. Germline V CDR1 and CDR2: SGDLS, YYNGEE. The CDR3 has 15 amino acids. A few counts support this clone. Its antigen is undetermined. The protocol was immunoSEQ multiplex PCR, while the TCRdb copy is restricted to in-frame clones and leaves out a portion. Of roughly 7,900 clones listed, 63% are singletons. The source is a woman in her sixties with active celiac disease. The sequencing sample was made of lamina propria lymphocytes from the gut. V gene TRBV9 combines with J gene TRBJ2-7; 13 nucleotides line up with TRBD2. The CDR3 region is CASSRGLAGSYEQYF. In DNA form, the CDR3 reads TGTGCCAGCAGCCGGGGACTAGCGGGGTCCTACGAGCAGTACTTC.